A single sample gave rise to the 23 T cell receptor beta chains below, sequenced in a study of T cell responses to AZD1222 COVID-19 vaccine (dated by TCRdb to about 2021). The intended sense of this specimen's time point label: baseline before first vaccination. Library preparation used the immunoSEQ multiplex PCR assay. Not all clones reach the TCRdb copy of this immuneACCESS table, which keeps in-frame sequences only. Checked studies attribute under half of the gap to unresolved V genes and leave the rest unexplained. The sample table lists roughly 120,000 clones, about nine tenths of them with a count of one. Jointly, the top ten make up 1.2% of the sample. Sequencing was performed on peripheral blood, taken on day 0 of AZD1222 vaccination. The receptors stem from an adult in good health.

The chain carries TRBV9 and TRBJ2-1, with 8 bases lining up with TRBD1. This CDR3 is built from 15 residues. The ends lost 3 bases at V and 2 bases at J; junction bases unmatched: 4. Germline assignment: CDR1 SGDLS and CDR2 YYNGEE. CDR3 region: CASSARDRPYNEQFF. CDR3 DNA: TGTGCCAGCAGCGCCCGGGACAGGCCCTACAATGAGCAGTTCTTC.

The chain couples TRBV3-1 (or the pseudogene TRBV3-2) to TRBJ2-1, with a weak D call TRBD2 (5 bases). In germline, CDR1 is LGHDT, CDR2 YNNKEL (reference sequence). The CDR3 extends over 18 amino acids. The germline V and J ends were trimmed by 0 bases and 2 bases, with 17 bases remaining between them. The CDR3 region is CASSQDLGSGKAYNEQFF. The DNA for the CDR3 is TGTGCCAGCAGCCAAGATCTGGGCTCGGGGAAGGCCTACAATGAGCAGTTCTTC.

This chain joins TRBV4-3 and TRBJ1-1; 9 bases are a match to TRBD1. The germline V gene has CDR1 LGHNA and CDR2 YSLEER. After removal of 3 bases from V and 4 bases from J, the junction contained 3 bases not matched to a gene. The CDR3 has 14 amino acids. The CDR3 nucleotides read TGCGCCAGCAGCCAGACAGGGGGGGCCACTGAAGCTTTCTTT. It encodes CASSQTGGATEAFF.

This rearrangement joins TRBV27 to TRBJ1-2; no definite D call. This CDR3 contains 14 residues. Trimming removed 4 bases from V and 3 bases from J, with 12 bases in between. The V gene's germline CDR1 is MNHEY and CDR2 SMNVEV (reference sequence). CDR3 protein: CASSSSAGDYGYTF. The CDR3 DNA follows: TGTGCCAGCAGTTCCTCAGCCGGGGACTATGGCTACACCTTC.

CDR3 in amino acids: CASSQSSKGAMLNTEAFF. In DNA form, the CDR3 reads TGCGCCAGCAGCCAATCCAGTAAGGGGGCCATGCTGAACACTGAAGCTTTCTTT. V usage is TRBV4-3 and J usage is TRBJ1-1; 7 bases are a match to TRBD1. The J segment lost 0 bases and the V segment lost 2 bases, leaving 12 bases of the junction unmatched. This CDR3 has 18 residues. Germline values: CDR1 LGHNA, CDR2 YSLEER.

The J gene is TRBJ1-2, the V gene TRBV4-1; 10 positions agree with TRBD1. Trimming removed 5 bases from V and 2 bases from J; junction bases left unmatched: 8. The germline V gene encodes CDR1 MGHRA and CDR2 YSYEKL. This CDR3 is built from 16 residues. The CDR3 DNA is TGCGCCAGCAGCTCCCGGGACAGGGGAAGGAACTATGGCTACACCTTC. Encoded protein: CASSSRDRGRNYGYTF.

J is TRBJ1-1 and V is TRBV18; the match to TRBD1 covers 10 bases. Per germline, CDR1 KGHSH and CDR2 LQKENI. V shed 3 bases, J shed 5 bases, and the junction held 12 bases outside the gene matches. CDR3 length equals 17 residues. CDR3 sequence (DNA): TGTGCCAGCTCACCTAAGGACAGGGGGAAGGAGAAAACTGAAGCTTTCTTT. This encodes CASSPKDRGKEKTEAFF.

The rearrangement uses TRBV19 and TRBJ2-1; TRBD1 matches at 7 bases. V shed 9 bases and J 5 bases; nucleotides not matched to a gene: 10. The CDR3 has 14 amino acids. The germline CDR1 and CDR2 sequences are LNHDA and SQIVND (reference sequence). The CDR3 coding sequence is TGTGCCAGCGCCCGACAGGGTGCCGACAATGAGCAGTTCTTC. It translates to CASARQGADNEQFF.

A few counts support this clone. The chain combines TRBV6-4 with TRBJ1-1, with D unresolved. Germline V gene data show CDR1 as MRHNA and CDR2 as SNTAGT. Trimming left V 2 bases short and J 10 bases short, with 14 bases between. The CDR3 extends over 13 amino acids. Written as DNA, the CDR3 is TGTGCCAGCAGTGACAGCAGGCAGGACGTAGCTTTCTTT. Encoded protein: CASSDSRQDVAFF.

This clone was counted only a few times. This chain joins TRBV6-4 and TRBJ2-1, with TRBD1 matching 8 bases. V lost 0 bases, J lost 4 bases, and 5 bases stayed unmatched. The CDR3 has 16 amino acids. Germline V gene sequence: CDR1 MRHNA, CDR2 SNTAGT. The CDR3 spells CASSDSTGGPYNEQFF. DNA for the CDR3: TGTGCCAGCAGTGACTCTACAGGGGGACCTTACAATGAGCAGTTCTTC.

The sample holds a few counts of this clone. The chain links TRBV6-5 to TRBJ1-1; 7 nucleotides agree with TRBD1. The V gene end was trimmed by 4 bases and the J gene end by 3 bases; junction bases not matched to a gene: 2. This CDR3 has 13 residues. The germline V gene encodes CDR1 MNHEY and CDR2 SVGAGI. The CDR3 is CASSSDRDTEAFF. For the CDR3, the DNA is TGTGCCAGCAGTTCTGACAGGGACACTGAAGCTTTCTTT.

The chain couples TRBV2 to TRBJ2-1; 7 nucleotides align to TRBD1. Germline loops: CDR1 SNHLY, CDR2 FYNNEI. The CDR3 contains 13 residues. The junction had 6 bases not matched to a gene; V was cut back by 3 bases and J by 10 bases. CDR3 region: CASSDGTGEEQFF. The CDR3 DNA reads as TGTGCCAGCAGTGATGGAACAGGGGAGGAGCAGTTCTTC.

V usage is TRBV2 and J usage is TRBJ2-1; 8 nucleotides agree with TRBD2. CDR3 size: 15 residues. Germline V gene sequence: CDR1 SNHLY, CDR2 FYNNEI. V dropped 6 bases and J dropped 3; count of bases not matched to a gene: 7. The CDR3 is CASRVSGGLYNEQFF. For the CDR3, the DNA is TGTGCCAGCAGAGTCAGCGGGGGCCTCTACAATGAGCAGTTCTTC.

The rearrangement uses TRBV27 and TRBJ1-5; D gene ambiguous. Trimming took 2 bases from V and 7 from J, leaving 9 bases between them. Germline lookup yields CDR1 MNHEY and CDR2 SMNVEV (reference sequence). The CDR3 extends over 13 amino acids. This chain's CDR3 is CASSLTWPQPQHF. CDR3 DNA: TGTGCCAGCAGTTTAACCTGGCCCCAGCCCCAGCATTTT.

This clone was detected once. The genes are TRBV6-1 and TRBJ1-5; D is uncertain. The V end was cut by 2 bases, the J end by 3 bases, with 8 bases between. The CDR3 is 14 residues long. Germline V gene lookup returns CDR1 MNHNS and CDR2 SASEGT. CDR3 nucleotides: TGTGCCAGCAGTGAATCGGGGAACAATCAGCCCCAGCATTTT. This encodes CASSESGNNQPQHF.

This chain links TRBV18 with TRBJ2-7; D call uncertain. The germline CDR1 and CDR2 sequences are KGHSH and LQKENI. Trimming shortened V by 0 bases and J by 1 base, and 7 bases separated the two germline ends. The CDR3 contains 14 residues. The CDR3: CASSPPRNSYEQYF. In nucleotides, the CDR3 is TGTGCCAGCTCACCACCGAGAAATTCCTACGAGCAGTACTTC.

The genes are TRBV10-3 and TRBJ2-7; 8 bases map to TRBD1. Unmatched junction bases numbered 14, after V lost 10 bases and J lost 3 bases. From germline, CDR1 is ENHRY and CDR2 SYGVKD. The CDR3 extends over 15 amino acids. The CDR3 sequence is CATLKGGQASYEQYF. CDR3 DNA sequence: TGTGCCACGTTAAAAGGGGGACAGGCGAGCTACGAGCAGTACTTC.

CDR3 loop: CASSNQERTLHF. In DNA form, the CDR3 reads TGTGCCAGTAGTAATCAGGAAAGGACCCTCCACTTT. The chain employs TRBV19 and TRBJ1-6; D ambiguous. The CDR3 contains 12 residues. The V and J ends lost 4 bases and 14 bases respectively, with 12 bases between them. Germline V CDR1 and CDR2: LNHDA, SQIVND (reference sequence).

The V gene is TRBV4-1, the J gene TRBJ1-4; 10 bases match TRBD1. Per the germline V gene, CDR1 is MGHRA and CDR2 is YSYEKL. There are 18 residues in the CDR3. V lost 1 base, J lost 2 bases, and 7 bases stayed unmatched. CDR3 sequence reads: CASSQADRGPVTNEKLFF. The CDR3 nucleotides read TGCGCCAGCAGCCAAGCTGACAGGGGGCCCGTGACTAATGAAAAACTGTTTTTT.

This clone has only one observation. The rearrangement links TRBV9 to TRBJ2-7; D is possibly TRBD2 (5 bases). V dropped 3 bases and J dropped 6 bases, with 16 bases sitting between them. CDR1 SGDLS and CDR2 YYNGEE come from the germline V gene. The CDR3 has 14 amino acids. The CDR3 DNA sequence: TGTGCCAGCAGCGCCAGCCCGGCGGGTGGCGAGCAGTACTTC. The encoded protein is CASSASPAGGEQYF. Filled out from reference TRBV9 and TRBJ2-7, the complete variable domain reads DSGVTQTPKHLITATGQRVTLRCSPRSGDLSVYWYQQSLDQGLQFLIQYYNGEERAKGNILERFSAQQFPDLHSELNLSSLELGDSALYFCASSASPAGGEQYFGPGTRLTVT.

This sequence joins TRBV6-1 and TRBJ1-5, with D uncertain. The CDR3 is 13 amino acids. The V and J ends lost 0 bases and 10 bases respectively, with 10 bases between them. Germline-derived CDR1 and CDR2 are MNHNS and SASEGT. CDR3 coding DNA: TGTGCCAGCAGTGAAGCCGGGCGTCTCCCCCAGCATTTT. Amino acids: CASSEAGRLPQHF.

This clone has a single count. The chain uses TRBV7-9 and TRBJ1-4, with 10 nucleotides matching TRBD1. The CDR3 contains 14 residues. J lost 5 bases, V lost 5 bases, and 2 bases had no gene match. From germline, CDR1 is SEHNR and CDR2 FQNEAQ (reference sequence). CDR3 sequence reads: CASSRDRGNEKLFF. CDR3 in DNA: TGTGCCAGCAGCAGGGACAGGGGAAATGAAAAACTGTTTTTT.

V usage is TRBV7-2 and J usage is TRBJ2-7; the D gene is possibly TRBD2 (5 bases). Germline CDR1 reads SGHTA; CDR2 reads FQGNSA. The length of the CDR3 is 14 residues. V was clipped by 5 bases and J by 3 bases, with 14 bases between them. The CDR3 sequence is CASSAGLLNYEQYF. In DNA, the CDR3 is TGTGCCAGCAGCGCCGGACTCCTTAACTACGAGCAGTACTTC.